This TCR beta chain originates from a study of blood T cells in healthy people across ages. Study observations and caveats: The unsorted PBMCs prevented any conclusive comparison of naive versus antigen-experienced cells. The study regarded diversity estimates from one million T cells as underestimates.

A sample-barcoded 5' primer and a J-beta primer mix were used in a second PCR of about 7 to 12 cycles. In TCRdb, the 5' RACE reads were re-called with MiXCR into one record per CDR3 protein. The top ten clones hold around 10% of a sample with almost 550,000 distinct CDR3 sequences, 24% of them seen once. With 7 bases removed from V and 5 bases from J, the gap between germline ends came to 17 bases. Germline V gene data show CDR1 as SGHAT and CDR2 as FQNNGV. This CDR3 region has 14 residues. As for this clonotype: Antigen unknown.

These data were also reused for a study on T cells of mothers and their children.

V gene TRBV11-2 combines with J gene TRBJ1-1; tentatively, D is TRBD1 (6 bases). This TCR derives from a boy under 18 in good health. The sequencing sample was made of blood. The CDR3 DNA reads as TGTGCCAGCACCTCGGACAGCCCCGGGACTGAAGCTTTCTTT. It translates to CASTSDSPGTEAFF.